A selection of T cell receptor beta chains follows, all from one sample in a study of liver allograft versus peripheral blood T cells. TCRdb independently ran MiXCR on the reads; one entry per CDR3 protein. This sample has 2,000 or so distinct CDR3 sequences, with about 16% found just once. The receptor source for this set is a human patient who had a liver transplant. T cells may partly derive from the graft donor. Both conserved end residues are part of each CDR3. Each record gives: clone size, D gene, J gene, V gene, CDR3 DNA, CDR3 protein. D genes are given only for firm matches. Expanded clones are given a class, and other clones once, few, many or no size at all.

clone size: medium-sized
D gene: NA
J gene: TRBJ1-2
V gene: TRBV7-9
CDR3 DNA: TGTGCCAGCAGCCGGGCCGAGGCCTCTAACTATGGCTACACCTTC
CDR3 protein: CASSRAEASNYGYTF

clone size: large
D gene: NA
J gene: TRBJ2-7
V gene: TRBV10-3
CDR3 DNA: TGTGCCACCTCCAGTGCGTCCGGACATAGATACGAGCAGTACTTC
CDR3 protein: CATSSASGHRYEQYF

clone size: medium-sized
D gene: NA
J gene: TRBJ2-1
V gene: TRBV20-1
CDR3 DNA: TGCAGTGCTAGAGATCCCCCTAGCAATGAGCAGTTCTTC
CDR3 protein: CSARDPPSNEQFF

clone size: medium-sized
D gene: NA
J gene: TRBJ1-2
V gene: TRBV6-5
CDR3 DNA: TGTGCCAGCAGCCACCAGGGTGGCTACACCTTC
CDR3 protein: CASSHQGGYTF

clone size: medium-sized
D gene: NA
J gene: TRBJ1-6
V gene: TRBV9
CDR3 DNA: TGTGCCAGCAGCGCCGGACGGATCAATTCACCCCTCCACTTT
CDR3 protein: CASSAGRINSPLHF

clone size: medium-sized
D gene: NA
J gene: TRBJ1-1
V gene: TRBV19
CDR3 DNA: TGTGCCAGTAGTATCTATGGGGCGGGGTCCACTGAAGCTTTCTTT
CDR3 protein: CASSIYGAGSTEAFF

clone size: medium-sized
D gene: NA
J gene: TRBJ2-1
V gene: TRBV12-3/TRBV12-4
CDR3 DNA: TGTGCCAGCAGGCTTAGCTCCTACAATGAGCAGTTCTTC
CDR3 protein: CASRLSSYNEQFF

clone size: NA
D gene: TRBD2
J gene: TRBJ2-5
V gene: TRBV20-1
CDR3 DNA: TGCAGTGCTAGAGCCCCCTCCGGACTAGTAGAGACCCAGTACTTC
CDR3 protein: CSARAPSGLVETQYF

clone size: medium-sized
D gene: TRBD2
J gene: TRBJ2-1
V gene: TRBV18
CDR3 DNA: TGTGCCAGCTCCGCCGTCGGCGGGGGGATTGTGAATGAGCAGTTCTTC
CDR3 protein: CASSAVGGGIVNEQFF

clone size: medium-sized
D gene: NA
J gene: TRBJ1-3
V gene: TRBV2
CDR3 DNA: TGTGCCAGCAGTGAGCTTCAGTTTGCTGGAAACACCATATATTTT
CDR3 protein: CASSELQFAGNTIYF

clone size: medium-sized
D gene: TRBD1
J gene: TRBJ1-5
V gene: TRBV6-1
CDR3 DNA: TGTGCCAGCAGTCCAATCACAGGGGGGGGCAGGCAGCCCCAGCATTTT
CDR3 protein: CASSPITGGGRQPQHF

clone size: medium-sized
D gene: TRBD1
J gene: TRBJ2-1
V gene: TRBV15
CDR3 DNA: TGTGCCACCAGCAGTTCCCCGACAGGGGGGCAGTTCTTC
CDR3 protein: CATSSSPTGGQFF

clone size: medium-sized
D gene: TRBD1
J gene: TRBJ1-1
V gene: TRBV20-1
CDR3 DNA: TGCAGTGCGTTAACAGGGGTGAACACTGAAGCTTTCTTT
CDR3 protein: CSALTGVNTEAFF

clone size: medium-sized
D gene: TRBD1
J gene: TRBJ1-2
V gene: TRBV12-3/TRBV12-4
CDR3 DNA: TGTGCCAGCAGTTTCGAGGGGGCAGATGGCTACACCTTC
CDR3 protein: CASSFEGADGYTF

clone size: large
D gene: NA
J gene: TRBJ1-4
V gene: TRBV19
CDR3 DNA: TGTGCCAGTAGTATGTCAAGGGTTGAAAAACTGTTTTTT
CDR3 protein: CASSMSRVEKLFF

clone size: medium-sized
D gene: NA
J gene: TRBJ2-3
V gene: TRBV12-3/TRBV12-4
CDR3 DNA: TGTGCCAGCAGTTTGAGGGAAGGGTCAGATACGCAGTATTTT
CDR3 protein: CASSLREGSDTQYF

clone size: many
D gene: TRBD1
J gene: TRBJ2-1
V gene: TRBV12-5
CDR3 DNA: TGTGCTAGTGGTTTGGCTCCGGGACAGGGGAGCGATGAGCAGTTCTTC
CDR3 protein: CASGLAPGQGSDEQFF

clone size: large
D gene: TRBD1
J gene: TRBJ1-2
V gene: TRBV19
CDR3 DNA: TGTGCCAGTAGTAGGGACAGAAAGAACTATGGCTACACCTTC
CDR3 protein: CASSRDRKNYGYTF

clone size: medium-sized
D gene: NA
J gene: TRBJ1-5
V gene: TRBV6-5
CDR3 DNA: TGTGCCAGCAGTTACACCGGGGATCAGCCCCAGCATTTT
CDR3 protein: CASSYTGDQPQHF

clone size: medium-sized
D gene: TRBD1
J gene: TRBJ1-1
V gene: TRBV19
CDR3 DNA: TGTGCCAGTAGCGTCAACAGGGGGGGGAGGAACACTGAAGCTTTCTTT
CDR3 protein: CASSVNRGGRNTEAFF

clone size: medium-sized
D gene: NA
J gene: TRBJ1-1
V gene: TRBV6-1
CDR3 DNA: TGTGCCAGCAGTTGGGGGCAGGGAAGGACTGAAGCTTTCTTT
CDR3 protein: CASSWGQGRTEAFF

clone size: medium-sized
D gene: TRBD1
J gene: TRBJ2-1
V gene: TRBV7-2
CDR3 DNA: TGTGCCAGCAGCCCGGGACAGTCTCTCGTCTTC
CDR3 protein: CASSPGQSLVF

clone size: medium-sized
D gene: NA
J gene: TRBJ2-1
V gene: TRBV20-1
CDR3 DNA: TGCAGTGCTAGCACCACGAACTACAATGAGCAGTTCTTC
CDR3 protein: CSASTTNYNEQFF

clone size: medium-sized
D gene: NA
J gene: TRBJ1-1
V gene: TRBV20-1
CDR3 DNA: TGCAGTGCTAGAGATGGGGGTAGGGGTGGAACTGAAGCTTTCTTT
CDR3 protein: CSARDGGRGGTEAFF

clone size: NA
D gene: TRBD1
J gene: TRBJ1-2
V gene: TRBV6-5
CDR3 DNA: TGTGCCAGCAGTCGACAGGGGTCCTATGGCTACACCTTC
CDR3 protein: CASSRQGSYGYTF

clone size: large
D gene: NA
J gene: TRBJ1-2
V gene: TRBV28
CDR3 DNA: TGTGCCAGCAGTTTGGCGGACTATGGCTACACCTTC
CDR3 protein: CASSLADYGYTF

clone size: large
D gene: TRBD1
J gene: TRBJ1-2
V gene: TRBV18
CDR3 DNA: TGTGCCAGCTCACCACTTGGGACAGGGGGCAGTAACTATGGCTACACCTTC
CDR3 protein: CASSPLGTGGSNYGYTF

clone size: few
D gene: TRBD1
J gene: TRBJ1-4
V gene: TRBV4-1
CDR3 DNA: TGCGCCAGCAGCCAAGGACAGGGCCCAACTAATGAAAAACTGTTTTTT
CDR3 protein: CASSQGQGPTNEKLFF